This is a list of T cell receptor beta chains from one sample in a study of cytomegalovirus exposure and HLA in healthy donors. This table comes from immunoSEQ multiplex PCR, and its TCRdb copy is limited to in-frame clones, with some not included. The data hold 160,000 or so clones, with 65% to 85% observed a single time. The source material was PBMCs. These receptors all come from a woman between 18 and 30 years old in good health and CMV-seronegative. Both conserved end residues are part of each CDR3.

v_gene	j_gene	CDR3aa
TRBV12-5	TRBJ2-7	CASGFAIEYEQYF
TRBV5-8	TRBJ1-1	CASSLRQMNTEAFF
TRBV29-1	TRBJ1-3	CSVAKTGPGNTIYF
TRBV2	TRBJ1-2	CASRGGTGGKLYGYTF
TRBV28	-	CASSPQGAGEQYF
TRBV27	TRBJ2-3	CATTPSGLAGGYTSTDTQYF
TRBV29-1	TRBJ1-2	CSVASSNYGYTF
TRBV5-6	TRBJ1-5	CASTPGGSREPQHF
TRBV6-1	TRBJ2-5	CASSDGLVVPQYF
TRBV11-2	TRBJ2-7	CASSLVGTSGDEQYF
TRBV19	TRBJ2-3	CASMGVGMGTQYF
TRBV30	TRBJ2-5	CAWSVQKVETQYF
TRBV27	TRBJ2-5	CASYRDPRGTQYF
TRBV29-1	TRBJ1-1	CSAHPDFGPEAFF
TRBV5-1	TRBJ1-6	CASRNGQTINSPLHF
TRBV6-5	TRBJ1-6	CASSGTGVSPLHF
TRBV5-1	TRBJ2-4	CASSLGGTGSNSQYF
TRBV9	TRBJ1-6	CASSHGQGYNSPLHF
TRBV6-1	TRBJ2-3	CASSGTGGDTDTQYF
TRBV28	TRBJ1-5	CASSRQNSQPQHF
TRBV28	TRBJ2-7	CASSLVRDSRSYEQYF
TRBV30	TRBJ1-1	CAWRGQGGNTEAFF
TRBV5-4	TRBJ1-4	CASSSQGAANEKLFF
TRBV15	TRBJ1-3	CATSRDRSSGNTIYF
TRBV6-5	TRBJ2-7	CASSPRRADEQYF
TRBV6-5	TRBJ1-2	CASSSTGALTYGYTF
TRBV14	TRBJ2-1	CASSQGLDPYNEQFF
TRBV6-6	TRBJ1-1	CASTRGQQNTEAFF
TRBV19	TRBJ2-7	CASSIDRGKEQYF
TRBV11-3	TRBJ2-3	CASSKGQYPADTQYF
TRBV19	TRBJ2-2	CASTSSGGPTGELFF
TRBV7-2	TRBJ2-7	CASSLFGQGDEQYF
TRBV19	TRBJ2-2	CASSRDRGIGELFF
TRBV15	-	CATSRRKSIPGGRSYEQYF
TRBV29-1	TRBJ1-5	CSVQGQDNQPQHF
TRBV15	TRBJ2-1	CATGTVLTNEQFF
TRBV27	TRBJ2-1	CASRRTHNEQFF
TRBV19	TRBJ2-6	CASSMVRRVSTSGANVLTF
TRBV2	TRBJ1-1	CASSRGQGPAFF
TRBV13	TRBJ1-5	CASSLHRLQPQHF
TRBV13	TRBJ2-1	CASSLDPLPNNEQFF
TRBV28	TRBJ1-1	CASSLSLDTEAFF
TRBV27	TRBJ2-5	CASSKNSGLAQETQYF
TRBV6-1	TRBJ2-6	CASSGFDHGPSGANGLTF
TRBV7-8	TRBJ1-4	CASSDPGQSNEKLFF
TRBV7-6	TRBJ2-7	CASSLSDSPSYEQYF